The 18 T cell receptor beta chains given below trace back to one sample, sequenced in a study of monozygotic twins with inflammatory bowel disease. From its re-call of the 5' RACE reads, TCRdb lists each CDR3 protein once, without DNA. The sample has a few hundred thousand distinct CDR3 sequences. The sequenced sample was blood. The receptors originated from a human donor with ulcerative colitis or Crohn's disease, or a healthy co-twin of an affected twin (not recorded which).

This chain connects TRBV24-1 to TRBJ2-3; TCRdb picks TRBD1, but there is no DNA to check that call. Looked up from germline, CDR1 is KGHDR and CDR2 is SFDVKD. This CDR3 has 13 residues. The chain's CDR3 is CATSPPGSDTQYF.

The V gene is TRBV12-3 or TRBV12-4, the J gene TRBJ2-3; no DNA is available, so the TRBD1 call from TCRdb remains unchecked. The CDR3 has 15 residues. This chain's CDR3 is CASITGGLSTDTQYF.

The chain couples TRBV6-5 to TRBJ2-3; no DNA is available, so the TRBD2 call from TCRdb remains unchecked. Germline values: CDR1 MNHEY, CDR2 SVGAGI. This CDR3 has 15 amino acids. CDR3 in amino acids: CASSYDAGGGDTQYF.

This rearrangement joins TRBV19 to TRBJ1-1. The CDR3 spans 17 residues. Per germline, CDR1 LNHDA and CDR2 SQIVND (reference sequence). CDR3 amino acids: CASSPWGWEGEDTEAFF.

The CDR3 spells CASMRGGSTDTQYF. V usage is TRBV5-1 and J usage is TRBJ2-3; TCRdb reports TRBD1, a call that lacks DNA to check it against. CDR3 length: 14 residues. The V gene's germline CDR1 is SGHRS and CDR2 YFSETQ.

The rearrangement joins TRBV9 to TRBJ1-2. The germline CDR1 and CDR2 sequences are SGDLS and YYNGEE. The CDR3 is made up of 16 amino acids. The CDR3 is CASSARRTPANYGYTF.

The V and J genes are TRBV2 and TRBJ1-2; TCRdb's D call of TRBD1 is untestable without DNA. Germline lookup yields CDR1 SNHLY and CDR2 FYNNEI. The CDR3 is 15 amino acids. CDR3 loop: CASSDSPDRGRRYTF.

The rearrangement joins TRBV6-5 to TRBJ2-2; the D call from TCRdb, TRBD1, cannot be confirmed without DNA. Germline CDR1 MNHEY, CDR2 SVGAGI. The CDR3 totals 16 residues. CDR3 sequence: CASSYRDSLNTGELFF.

The CDR3 here is CASSSNLRGRLQETQYF. This sequence joins TRBV7-8 and TRBJ2-5; TCRdb proposes TRBD1, but this gene call is untestable without DNA. This CDR3 region has 17 residues. The germline gives CDR1 SGHVS, CDR2 FQNEAQ.

This chain links TRBV4-2 with TRBJ2-2; TCRdb indicates TRBD1, and absent DNA this call remains unverified. Germline V gene data show CDR1 as LGHNA and CDR2 as YNFKEQ. The length of the CDR3 is 15 residues. CDR3 in amino acids: CASSPDREGSGELFF.

V usage is TRBV9 and J usage is TRBJ1-1; TCRdb picks TRBD1, but there is no DNA to check that call. CDR1 and CDR2 (germline): SGDLS, YYNGEE. This CDR3 is built from 14 residues. The CDR3 here is CASSVGGGHTEAFF.

V gene TRBV5-1 combines with J gene TRBJ1-5; TCRdb picks TRBD1, but there is no DNA to check that call. CDR3 length equals 14 residues. Germline V gives CDR1 SGHRS, CDR2 YFSETQ. The CDR3 protein is CASSQTGMNQPQHF.

The gene calls are TRBV9 and TRBJ2-2; TCRdb indicates TRBD1, and absent DNA this call remains unverified. CDR1 SGDLS and CDR2 YYNGEE come from the germline V gene. The CDR3 spans 16 residues. The CDR3 sequence is CASSVGDRWYTGELFF. The whole variable domain, filled in from reference TRBV9 and TRBJ2-2, reads DSGVTQTPKHLITATGQRVTLRCSPRSGDLSVYWYQQSLDQGLQFLIQYYNGEERAKGNILERFSAQQFPDLHSELNLSSLELGDSALYFCASSVGDRWYTGELFFGEGSRLTVL.

The genes are TRBV6-4 and TRBJ2-7; TCRdb picks TRBD1, but there is no DNA to check that call. Germline-derived CDR1 and CDR2 are MRHNA and SNTAGT. There are 12 residues in the CDR3. The CDR3 spells CASPLRAYEQYF.

The CDR3 is CASRASGGGQIEQFF. The chain has TRBV2 and TRBJ2-1; TCRdb proposes TRBD2, but this gene call is untestable without DNA. The CDR3 contains 15 residues. From germline, CDR1 is SNHLY and CDR2 FYNNEI.

The chain has TRBV5-4 and TRBJ2-2; TCRdb outputs TRBD2, but without DNA this stays unchecked. The germline gives CDR1 SGHNT, CDR2 YYREEE (reference sequence). This CDR3 region has 16 residues. This chain's CDR3 is CASSVPSGGNTGELFF.

The V gene is TRBV20-1, the J gene TRBJ1-2; without DNA, the TCRdb call of TRBD1 cannot be checked. This CDR3 has 15 residues. From germline, CDR1 is DFQATT and CDR2 SNEGSKA (reference sequence). This CDR3 is CSARDVGQARGGYTF.

The chain combines TRBV2 with TRBJ2-7; the TRBD1 assignment by TCRdb is unverifiable without DNA. The CDR3 loop spans 14 amino acids. CDR1 and CDR2 (germline): SNHLY, FYNNEI. CDR3 protein: CAGSAQGASYEQYF. The variable domain in full, with the rest retrieved from reference TRBV2 and TRBJ2-7, is EPEVTQTPSHQVTQMGQEVILRCVPISNHLYFYWYRQILGQKVEFLVSFYNNEISEKSEIFDDQFSVERPDGSNFTLKIRSTKLEDSAMYFCAGSAQGASYEQYFGPGTRLTVT.